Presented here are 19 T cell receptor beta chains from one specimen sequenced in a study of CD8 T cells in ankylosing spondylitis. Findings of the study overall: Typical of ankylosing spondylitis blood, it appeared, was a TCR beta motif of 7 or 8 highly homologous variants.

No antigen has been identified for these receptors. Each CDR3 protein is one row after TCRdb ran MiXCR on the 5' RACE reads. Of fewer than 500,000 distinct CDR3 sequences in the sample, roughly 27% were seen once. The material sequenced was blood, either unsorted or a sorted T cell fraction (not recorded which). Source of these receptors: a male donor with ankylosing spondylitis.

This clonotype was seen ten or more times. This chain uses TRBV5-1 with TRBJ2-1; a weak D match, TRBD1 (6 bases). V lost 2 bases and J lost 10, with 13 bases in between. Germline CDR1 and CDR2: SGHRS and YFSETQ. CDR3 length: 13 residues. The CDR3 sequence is CASSLPGTTEQFF. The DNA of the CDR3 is TGCGCCAGCAGCTTACCAGGGACAACCGAGCAGTTCTTC. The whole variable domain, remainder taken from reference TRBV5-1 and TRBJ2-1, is KAGVTQTPRYLIKTRGQQVTLSCSPISGHRSVSWYQQTPGQGLQFLFEYFSETQRNKGNFPGRFSGRQFSNSRSEMNVSTLELGDSALYLCASSLPGTTEQFFGPGTRLTVL.

CDR3 region: CATSDPSGTYEQYF. The CDR3 DNA reads TGTGCCACCAGTGACCCGTCGGGGACCTACGAGCAGTACTTC. J is TRBJ2-7 and V is TRBV24-1; maybe TRBD2 (5 bases). The CDR3 length is 14 residues. Trimming took 4 bases from V and 2 from J, leaving 11 bases between them. The V gene's germline CDR1 is KGHDR and CDR2 SFDVKD.

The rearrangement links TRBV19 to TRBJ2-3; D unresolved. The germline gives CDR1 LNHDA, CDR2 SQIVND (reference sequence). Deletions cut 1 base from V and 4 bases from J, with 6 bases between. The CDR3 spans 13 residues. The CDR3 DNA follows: TGTGCCAGTAGTATAGCGGACCCAGATACGCAGTATTTT. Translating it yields CASSIADPDTQYF.

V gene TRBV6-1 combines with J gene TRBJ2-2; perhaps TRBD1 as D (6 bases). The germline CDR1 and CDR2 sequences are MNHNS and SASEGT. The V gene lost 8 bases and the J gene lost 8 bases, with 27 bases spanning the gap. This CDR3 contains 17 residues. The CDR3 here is CASGVFGTPGFAGELFF. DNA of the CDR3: TGTGCCAGCGGTGTCTTCGGGACACCCGGTTTTGCTGGGGAGCTGTTTTTT.

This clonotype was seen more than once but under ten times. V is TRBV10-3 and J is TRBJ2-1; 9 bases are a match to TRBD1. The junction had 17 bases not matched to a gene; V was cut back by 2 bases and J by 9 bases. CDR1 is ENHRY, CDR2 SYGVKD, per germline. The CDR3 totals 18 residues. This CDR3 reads CAISEHRGRETFWGEQFF. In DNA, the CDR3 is TGTGCCATCAGTGAGCACAGGGGGCGGGAGACCTTTTGGGGTGAGCAGTTCTTC.

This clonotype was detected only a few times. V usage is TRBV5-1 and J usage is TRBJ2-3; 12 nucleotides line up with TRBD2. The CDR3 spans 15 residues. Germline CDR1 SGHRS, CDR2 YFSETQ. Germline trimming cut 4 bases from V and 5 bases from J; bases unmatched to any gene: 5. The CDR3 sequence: CASSPGLAGLDTQYF. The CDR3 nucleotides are TGCGCCAGCAGCCCAGGACTAGCGGGATTAGATACGCAGTATTTT.

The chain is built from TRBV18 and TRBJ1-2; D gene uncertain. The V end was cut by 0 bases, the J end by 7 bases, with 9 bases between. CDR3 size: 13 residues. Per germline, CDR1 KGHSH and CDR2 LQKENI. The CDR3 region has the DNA TGTGCCAGCTCACCACCGGCTCTTGGTGGCTACACCTTC. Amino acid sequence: CASSPPALGGYTF.

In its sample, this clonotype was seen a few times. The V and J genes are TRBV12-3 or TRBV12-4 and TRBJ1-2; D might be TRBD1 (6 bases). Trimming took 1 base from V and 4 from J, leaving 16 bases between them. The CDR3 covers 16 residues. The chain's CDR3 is CASSLGGALGGYGYTF. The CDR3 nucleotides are TGTGCCAGCAGTTTAGGGGGGGCCCTAGGAGGCTATGGCTACACCTTC.

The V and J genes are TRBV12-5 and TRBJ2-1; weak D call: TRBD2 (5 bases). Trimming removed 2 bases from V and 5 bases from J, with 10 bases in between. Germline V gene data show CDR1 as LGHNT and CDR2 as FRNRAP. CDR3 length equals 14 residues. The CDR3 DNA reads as TGTGCTAGTGGTTTGAGCGGAGCGGACAATGAGCAGTTCTTC. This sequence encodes CASGLSGADNEQFF.

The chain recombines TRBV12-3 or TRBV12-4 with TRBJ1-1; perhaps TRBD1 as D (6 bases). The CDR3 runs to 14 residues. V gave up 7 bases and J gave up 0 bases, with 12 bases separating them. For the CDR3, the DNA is TGTGCCAGCATCCCGACAGGAGTGAACACTGAAGCTTTCTTT. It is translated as CASIPTGVNTEAFF.

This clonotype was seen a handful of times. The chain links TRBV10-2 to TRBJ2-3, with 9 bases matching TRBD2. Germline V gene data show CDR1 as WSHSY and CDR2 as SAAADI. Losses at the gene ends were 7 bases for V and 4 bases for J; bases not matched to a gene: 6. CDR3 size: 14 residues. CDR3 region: CASTPSGAPDTQYF. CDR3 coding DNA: TGCGCCAGCACTCCTAGCGGGGCCCCAGATACGCAGTATTTT.

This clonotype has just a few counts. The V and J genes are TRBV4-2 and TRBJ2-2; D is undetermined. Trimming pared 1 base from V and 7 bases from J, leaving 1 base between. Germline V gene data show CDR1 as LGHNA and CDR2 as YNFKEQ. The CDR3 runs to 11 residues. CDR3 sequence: CASSQGGELFF. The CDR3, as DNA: TGTGCCAGCAGCCAAGGCGGGGAGCTGTTTTTT.

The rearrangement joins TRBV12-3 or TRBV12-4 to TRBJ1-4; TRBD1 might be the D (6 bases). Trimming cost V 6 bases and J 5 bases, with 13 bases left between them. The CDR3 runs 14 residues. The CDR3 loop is CASRSGGVNEKLFF. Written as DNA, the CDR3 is TGTGCCAGCAGGAGCGGGGGCGTGAATGAAAAACTGTTTTTT.

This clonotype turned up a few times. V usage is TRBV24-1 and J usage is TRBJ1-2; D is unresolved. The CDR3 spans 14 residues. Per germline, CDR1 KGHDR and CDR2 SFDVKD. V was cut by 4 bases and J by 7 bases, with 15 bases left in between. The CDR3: CATSDQTEEAGYTF. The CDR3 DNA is TGTGCCACCAGTGACCAGACGGAGGAGGCTGGCTACACCTTC.

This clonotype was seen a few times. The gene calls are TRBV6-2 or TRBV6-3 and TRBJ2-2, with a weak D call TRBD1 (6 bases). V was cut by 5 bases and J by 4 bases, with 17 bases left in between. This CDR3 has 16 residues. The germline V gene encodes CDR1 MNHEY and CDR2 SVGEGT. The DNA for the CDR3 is TGTGCCAGCAGTCCCTACGTACAGGGAAGCACCGGGGAGCTGTTTTTT. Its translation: CASSPYVQGSTGELFF.

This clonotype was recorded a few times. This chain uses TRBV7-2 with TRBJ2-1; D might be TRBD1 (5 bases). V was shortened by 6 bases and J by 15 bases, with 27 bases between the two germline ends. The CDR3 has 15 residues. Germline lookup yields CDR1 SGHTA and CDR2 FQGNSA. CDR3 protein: CASSLEFRDTRGGFF. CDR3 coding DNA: TGTGCCAGCAGTTTGGAATTCCGAGACACAAGGGGTGGGTTCTTC.

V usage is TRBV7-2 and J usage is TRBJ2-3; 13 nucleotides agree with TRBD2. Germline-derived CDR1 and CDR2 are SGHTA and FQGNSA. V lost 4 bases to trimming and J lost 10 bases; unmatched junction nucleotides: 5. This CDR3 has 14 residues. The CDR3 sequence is CASSYGLAGDAQYF. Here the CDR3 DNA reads TGTGCCAGCAGCTATGGACTAGCGGGGGACGCGCAGTATTTT.

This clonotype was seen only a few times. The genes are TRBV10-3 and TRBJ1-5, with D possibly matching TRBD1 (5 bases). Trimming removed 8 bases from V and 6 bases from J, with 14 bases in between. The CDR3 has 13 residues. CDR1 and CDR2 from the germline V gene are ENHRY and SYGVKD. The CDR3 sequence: CAIGFRGAQPQHF. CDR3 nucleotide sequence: TGTGCCATCGGCTTCCGCGGGGCTCAGCCCCAGCATTTT.

The CDR3 region is CASLREKIPNTEAFF. In DNA form, the CDR3 reads TGCGCCAGCCTAAGAGAGAAGATCCCGAACACTGAAGCTTTCTTT. The chain employs TRBV5-1 and TRBJ1-1; D gene ambiguous. Trimming removed 7 bases from V and 1 base from J, with 17 bases in between. The CDR3 is 15 residues long. Germline V gene sequence: CDR1 SGHRS, CDR2 YFSETQ.